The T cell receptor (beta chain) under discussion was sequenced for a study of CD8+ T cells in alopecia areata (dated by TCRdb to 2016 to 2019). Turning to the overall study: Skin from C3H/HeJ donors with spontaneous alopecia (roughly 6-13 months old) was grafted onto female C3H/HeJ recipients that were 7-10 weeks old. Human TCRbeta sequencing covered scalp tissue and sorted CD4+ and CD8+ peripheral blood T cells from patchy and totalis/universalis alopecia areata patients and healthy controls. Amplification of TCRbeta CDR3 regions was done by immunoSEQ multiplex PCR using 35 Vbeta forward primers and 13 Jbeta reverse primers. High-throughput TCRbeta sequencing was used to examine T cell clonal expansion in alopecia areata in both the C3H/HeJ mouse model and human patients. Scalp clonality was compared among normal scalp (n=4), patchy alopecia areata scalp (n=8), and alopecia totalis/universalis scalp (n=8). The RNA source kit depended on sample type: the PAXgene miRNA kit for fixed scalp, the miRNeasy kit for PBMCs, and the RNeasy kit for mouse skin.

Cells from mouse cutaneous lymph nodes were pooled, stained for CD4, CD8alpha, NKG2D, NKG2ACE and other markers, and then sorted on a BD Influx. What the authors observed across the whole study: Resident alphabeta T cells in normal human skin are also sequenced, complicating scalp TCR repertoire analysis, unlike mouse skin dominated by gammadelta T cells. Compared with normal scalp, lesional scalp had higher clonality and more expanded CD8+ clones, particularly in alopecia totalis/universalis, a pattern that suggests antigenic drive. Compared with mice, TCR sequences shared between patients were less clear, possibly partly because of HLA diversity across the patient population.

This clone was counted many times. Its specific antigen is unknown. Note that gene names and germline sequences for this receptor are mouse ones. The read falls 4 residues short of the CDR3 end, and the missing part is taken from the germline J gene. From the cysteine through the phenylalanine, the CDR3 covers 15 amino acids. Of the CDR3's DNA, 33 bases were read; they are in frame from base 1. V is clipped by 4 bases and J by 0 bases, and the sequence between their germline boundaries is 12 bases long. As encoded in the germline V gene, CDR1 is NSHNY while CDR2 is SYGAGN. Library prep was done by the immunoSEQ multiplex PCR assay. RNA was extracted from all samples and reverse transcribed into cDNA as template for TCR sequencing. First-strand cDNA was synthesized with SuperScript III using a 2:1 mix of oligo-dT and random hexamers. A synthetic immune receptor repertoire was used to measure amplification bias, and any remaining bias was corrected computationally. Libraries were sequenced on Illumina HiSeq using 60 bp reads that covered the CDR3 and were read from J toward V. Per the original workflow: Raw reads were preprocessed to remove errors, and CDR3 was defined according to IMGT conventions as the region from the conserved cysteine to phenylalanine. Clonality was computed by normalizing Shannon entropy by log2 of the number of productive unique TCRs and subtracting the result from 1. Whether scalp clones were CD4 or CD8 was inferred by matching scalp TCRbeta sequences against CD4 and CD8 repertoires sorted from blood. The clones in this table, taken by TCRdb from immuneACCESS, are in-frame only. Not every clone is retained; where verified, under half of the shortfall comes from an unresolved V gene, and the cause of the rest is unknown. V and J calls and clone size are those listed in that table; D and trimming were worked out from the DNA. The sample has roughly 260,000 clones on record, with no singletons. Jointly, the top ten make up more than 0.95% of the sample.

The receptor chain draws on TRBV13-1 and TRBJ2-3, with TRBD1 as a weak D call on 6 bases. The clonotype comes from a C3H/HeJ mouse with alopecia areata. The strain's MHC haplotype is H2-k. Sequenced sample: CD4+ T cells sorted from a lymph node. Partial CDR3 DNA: TGTGCCAGCAGTATCGGGACAACTAGTGCAGAA. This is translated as CASSIGTTSAE. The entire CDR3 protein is CASSIGTTSAETLYF.